The 25 T cell receptor beta chains presented below share a single source sample, sequenced in a study of T cell repertoires in cytomegalovirus infection. Their antigens are not known. TCRdb fed the reads into MiXCR, producing one record per CDR3 protein. The repertoire holds some 800,000 distinct CDR3 sequences, with 32% as singletons. The material was cultured CD8+ T cells from PBMCs, obtained from culture after CMV antigen stimulation. The source is a human donor in good health (CMV status not recorded). Some clones in this sample may be carry-over from other donors' samples.

V and J are TRBV6-5 and TRBJ2-1, with 13 bases identical to TRBD2. CDR3 length: 15 residues. In germline, CDR1 is MNHEY, CDR2 SVGAGI. V dropped 6 bases and J dropped 7; count of bases not matched to a gene: 6. CDR3 sequence reads: CASSPPGLAGNEQFF. The CDR3 DNA sequence: TGTGCCAGCAGCCCTCCGGGACTAGCGGGGAATGAGCAGTTCTTC.

This clonotype came up a few times. The V and J genes are TRBV19 and TRBJ2-2; 8 bases line up with TRBD1. CDR1 is LNHDA and CDR2 is SQIVND in the germline V gene (reference sequence). V lost 5 bases, J lost 4 bases, and 9 bases stayed unmatched. This CDR3 is 16 amino acids long. The CDR3 region is CASSPRQGLGTGELFF. CDR3 nucleotides: TGTGCCAGTAGTCCCCGACAGGGGCTAGGCACCGGGGAGCTGTTTTTT. Full variable domain (remainder filled in from reference TRBV19 and TRBJ2-2): DGGITQSPKYLFRKEGQNVTLSCEQNLNHDAMYWYRQDPGQGLRLIYYSQIVNDFQKGDIAEGYSVSREKKESFPLTVTSAQKNPTAFYLCASSPRQGLGTGELFFGEGSRLTVL.

The J gene is TRBJ1-5, the V gene TRBV4-1, with D perhaps TRBD1 (5 bases). The germline V gene has CDR1 MGHRA and CDR2 YSYEKL. The V end was cut by 4 bases, the J end by 9 bases, with 10 bases between. CDR3 length equals 12 residues. CDR3 sequence: CASSPLGGPQHF. The CDR3 DNA reads TGCGCCAGCAGCCCCCTTGGGGGGCCCCAGCATTTT.

The chain combines TRBV5-1 with TRBJ2-1; either TRBD1 or TRBD2 may fit D (6 bases each). Trimming left V 2 bases short and J 6 bases short, with 21 bases between. The CDR3 has 17 residues. In germline, CDR1 is SGHRS, CDR2 YFSETQ. CDR3 DNA sequence: TGCGCCAGCAGCTTTGGACAGACGGGGGCCCATGGCAATGAGCAGTTCTTC. This sequence encodes CASSFGQTGAHGNEQFF.

The chain has TRBV7-4 and TRBJ2-1; 10 bases are shared with TRBD2. With 7 bases clipped from V and 7 bases from J, the junction kept 10 bases outside the gene matches. The CDR3 covers 15 residues. The V gene's germline CDR1 is SGHVT and CDR2 SQSDAQ. This CDR3 is CASIVGSGGGNEQFF. The CDR3 nucleotides read TGTGCCAGCATCGTGGGGAGCGGGGGGGGGAATGAGCAGTTCTTC.

The DNA for the CDR3 is TGCAGCGTCGCATCCGGGGAATCCGGGGAGCTGTTTTTT. As protein: CSVASGESGELFF. The V call is TRBV29-1, the J call TRBJ2-2; D perhaps matches TRBD2 (5 bases). This CDR3 has 13 residues. Trimming took off 6 bases at V and 6 bases at J, with 14 bases between the two ends. Germline V lookup: CDR1 SQVTM, CDR2 ANQGSEA.

This clonotype was detected only a few times. The chain recombines TRBV4-1 with TRBJ2-7; D gene uncertain. V lost 1 base to trimming and J lost 4 bases, with 8 bases between them. The germline V gene encodes CDR1 MGHRA and CDR2 YSYEKL. The CDR3 has 13 residues. Here the CDR3 DNA reads TGCGCCAGCAGCCAAGTTTTGGGGTACGAGCAGTACGTC. Residues: CASSQVLGYEQYV.

This chain joins TRBV11-3 and TRBJ2-1; the D is unclear. Trimming left V 4 bases short and J 12 bases short, with 10 bases between. Germline CDR1 and CDR2: SGHNT and YENEEA. The CDR3 runs 11 residues. This CDR3 is CASSSGRSQFF. The CDR3, as DNA: TGTGCCAGCAGCTCCGGGCGTTCGCAGTTCTTC.

The rearrangement uses TRBV28 and TRBJ1-5; no reliable D call. This CDR3 region has 14 residues. The germline V and J ends were trimmed by 3 bases and 2 bases, with 8 bases remaining between them. Germline CDR1 and CDR2: MDHEN and SYDVKM. The CDR3 DNA reads TGTGCCAGCAGTTTTCTTGCCGGCAATCAGCCCCAGCATTTT. Translated: CASSFLAGNQPQHF.

The V gene is TRBV12-3 or TRBV12-4, the J gene TRBJ2-1; D perhaps matches TRBD2 (7 bases). The CDR3 loop spans 16 amino acids. Trimming removed 7 bases at V and 2 bases at J, with 18 bases between. CDR3 loop: CASNQGGGATYNEQFF. CDR3 bases: TGTGCCAGCAACCAAGGGGGGGGGGCAACCTACAATGAGCAGTTCTTC.

The gene calls are TRBV9 and TRBJ1-1; tentative D call: TRBD1 (5 bases). V was pared by 6 bases and J by 1 base, with 16 bases between. Germline V CDR1 and CDR2: SGDLS, YYNGEE. The CDR3 length is 15 residues. CDR3 nucleotides: TGTGCCAGCAACGACCAACGGGACCCGAACACTGAAGCTTTCTTT. Its protein product is CASNDQRDPNTEAFF.

This clonotype came up many times. The chain has TRBV5-1 and TRBJ1-1; no definite D call. With 5 bases removed from V and 2 bases from J, the gap between germline ends came to 28 bases. The CDR3 extends over 19 amino acids. CDR1 is SGHRS, CDR2 YFSETQ, per germline. This chain's CDR3 is CASRGYLPTHRAFNTEAFF. CDR3 DNA sequence: TGCGCCAGCAGGGGGTATCTTCCAACCCATCGAGCCTTTAACACTGAAGCTTTCTTT.

This clonotype was counted between two and nine times. The V and J genes are TRBV7-9 and TRBJ1-2, with D uncertain. Trimming cost V 1 base and J 8 bases, with 5 bases left between them. Germline V gene data show CDR1 as SEHNR and CDR2 as FQNEAQ (reference sequence). CDR3 size: 11 residues. CDR3 nucleotides: TGTGCCAGCAGCTTAGATAGGGGCTACACCTTC. It yields the protein CASSLDRGYTF. The whole variable domain, remainder taken from reference TRBV7-9 and TRBJ1-2, is DTGVSQNPRHKITKRGQNVTFRCDPISEHNRLYWYRQTLGQGPEFLTYFQNEAQLEKSRLLSDRFSAERPKGSFSTLEIQRTEQGDSAMYLCASSLDRGYTFGSGTRLTVV.

The chain has TRBV20-1 and TRBJ1-3; 7 nucleotides line up with TRBD1. CDR3 length: 15 residues. Germline V CDR1 and CDR2: DFQATT, SNEGSKA (reference sequence). Trimming at V came to 6 bases and at J to 0 bases, leaving 8 bases not matched to a gene. CDR3 protein: CSASDREDSGNTIYF. CDR3 bases: TGCAGTGCCAGCGACAGGGAAGACTCTGGAAACACCATATATTTT.

The V and J genes are TRBV27 and TRBJ2-2; TRBD1 agrees at 7 bases. This CDR3 comprises 17 residues. Germline-derived CDR1 and CDR2 are MNHEY and SMNVEV (reference sequence). V was clipped by 5 bases and J by 4 bases; unmatched bases: 13. The CDR3 protein is CASSPLSRQGVTGELFF. CDR3 nucleotide sequence: TGTGCCAGCAGTCCGCTTTCGAGGCAGGGGGTCACCGGGGAGCTGTTTTTT.

The chain couples TRBV29-1 to TRBJ1-2; D gene ambiguous. The CDR3 is 13 residues long. Germline V lookup: CDR1 SQVTM, CDR2 ANQGSEA. Trimming took off 5 bases at V and 2 bases at J, with 12 bases between the two ends. The CDR3 DNA is TGCAGCGTTACCGAGGGTAGGAACTATGGCTACACCTTC. Its protein is CSVTEGRNYGYTF.

The CDR3 DNA reads as TGTGCCATCTTGGGTCCGACGGGTGAGCAGTACTTC. Translation: CAILGPTGEQYF. The chain couples TRBV10-3 to TRBJ2-7; no clear D gene. This CDR3 is 12 amino acids long. Trimming took off 8 bases at V and 7 bases at J, with 15 bases between the two ends. CDR1 is ENHRY, CDR2 SYGVKD, per germline.

This clonotype was seen more than once but under ten times. The rearrangement uses TRBV19 and TRBJ2-1, with D perhaps matching TRBD1 (5 bases). Trimming took off 10 bases at V and 5 bases at J, with 18 bases between the two ends. This CDR3 spans 14 amino acids. Germline V gene sequence: CDR1 LNHDA, CDR2 SQIVND (reference sequence). The CDR3 sequence is CATREDIPNNEQFF. DNA of the CDR3: TGTGCCACCCGAGAGGACATTCCAAACAATGAGCAGTTCTTC.

V and J are TRBV2 and TRBJ2-1; TRBD1 or TRBD2 may be the D gene (5 bases each). The CDR3 loop spans 15 amino acids. Between the trimmed V and J ends, which lost 1 base and 7 bases, there was a span of 14 bases. In germline, CDR1 is SNHLY, CDR2 FYNNEI. CDR3 bases: TGTGCCAGCAGTGAAGAGAGGGGATTCGGTAATGAGCAGTTCTTC. It codes for CASSEERGFGNEQFF.

This clonotype was detected only a few times. The chain combines TRBV3-1 with TRBJ2-3, with unresolved D. The germline V gene encodes CDR1 LGHDT and CDR2 YNNKEL (reference sequence). V was trimmed by 0 bases and J by 3 bases, leaving 16 bases between them. The CDR3 length is 17 residues. CDR3 DNA sequence: TGTGCCAGCAGCCAAGATCTACGGCTCCTGGCGACAGATACGCAGTATTTT. It is translated as CASSQDLRLLATDTQYF.

V is TRBV7-6 and J is TRBJ2-2; D call uncertain. V dropped 10 bases and J dropped 0 bases, with 12 bases sitting between them. In germline, CDR1 is SGHVS, CDR2 FNYEAQ. The CDR3 consists of 14 residues. DNA for the CDR3: TGTGCCACCGAGGTTACCGCGAACACCGGGGAGCTGTTTTTT. Translating gives CATEVTANTGELFF. Filled out from reference TRBV7-6 and TRBJ2-2, the complete variable domain reads GAGVSQSPRYKVTKRGQDVALRCDPISGHVSLYWYRQALGQGPEFLTYFNYEAQQDKSGLPNDRFSAERPEGSISTLTIQRTEQRDSAMYRCATEVTANTGELFFGEGSRLTVL.

This clonotype was recorded at least ten times. The V call is TRBV7-6, the J call TRBJ2-1; possibly TRBD1 for D (5 bases). The CDR3 is 17 residues long. Trimming took 1 base from V and 4 from J, leaving 17 bases between them. Germline assignment: CDR1 SGHVS and CDR2 FNYEAQ. The CDR3 nucleotides read TGTGCCAGCAGCTTAGTAGGACATCCTAATTTATACAATGAGCAGTTCTTC. This translates into CASSLVGHPNLYNEQFF. The full variable domain, with the rest looked up from reference TRBV7-6 and TRBJ2-1, is GAGVSQSPRYKVTKRGQDVALRCDPISGHVSLYWYRQALGQGPEFLTYFNYEAQQDKSGLPNDRFSAERPEGSISTLTIQRTEQRDSAMYRCASSLVGHPNLYNEQFFGPGTRLTVL.

The rearrangement joins TRBV12-3 or TRBV12-4 to TRBJ2-2, with a weak D call TRBD2 (7 bases). The CDR3 is 15 amino acids. The V end was cut by 1 base, the J end by 4 bases, with 10 bases between. CDR3 DNA sequence: TGTGCCAGCAGTTTAGAGGGGGGGTTCACCGGGGAGCTGTTTTTT. Translated, it gives CASSLEGGFTGELFF.

This clonotype was recorded a few times. J is TRBJ2-3 and V is TRBV7-9; 13 bases agree with TRBD2. V was clipped by 4 bases and J by 3 bases; unmatched bases: 7. This CDR3 contains 17 residues. CDR1 and CDR2 from the germline V gene are SEHNR and FQNEAQ (reference sequence). The CDR3 sequence is CASSSRLLAGGTDTQYF. CDR3 sequence (DNA): TGTGCCAGCAGCTCACGTTTACTAGCGGGGGGGACAGATACGCAGTATTTT.

This clonotype was observed many times. The chain recombines TRBV7-9 with TRBJ1-1, with 8 bases that match TRBD1. Unmatched junction bases numbered 23, after V lost 5 bases and J lost 3 bases. This CDR3 has 20 residues. The germline V gene has CDR1 SEHNR and CDR2 FQNEAQ (reference sequence). CDR3 nucleotides: TGTGCCAGCAGCGGGACGGGGACAGGAACCCTGATAAAGACGTACACTGAAGCTTTCTTT. Its translation is CASSGTGTGTLIKTYTEAFF.